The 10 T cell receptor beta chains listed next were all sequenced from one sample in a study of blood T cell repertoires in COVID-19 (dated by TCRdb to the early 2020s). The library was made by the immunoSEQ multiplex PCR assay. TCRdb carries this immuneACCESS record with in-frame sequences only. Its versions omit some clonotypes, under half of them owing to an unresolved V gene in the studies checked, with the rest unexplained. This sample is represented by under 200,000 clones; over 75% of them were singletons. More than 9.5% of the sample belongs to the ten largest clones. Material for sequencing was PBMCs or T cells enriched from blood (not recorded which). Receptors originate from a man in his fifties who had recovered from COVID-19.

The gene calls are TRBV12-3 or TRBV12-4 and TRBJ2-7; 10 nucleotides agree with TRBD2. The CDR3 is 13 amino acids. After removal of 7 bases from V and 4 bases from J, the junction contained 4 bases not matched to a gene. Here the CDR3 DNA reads TGTGCCAGCAAGCGACTAGCGGGTTACGAGCAGTACTTC. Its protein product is CASKRLAGYEQYF.

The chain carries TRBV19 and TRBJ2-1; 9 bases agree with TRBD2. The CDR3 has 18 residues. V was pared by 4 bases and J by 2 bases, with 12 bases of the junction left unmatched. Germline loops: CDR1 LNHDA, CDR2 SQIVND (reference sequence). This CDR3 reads CASSTYRTSARPYNEQFF. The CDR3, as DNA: TGTGCCAGTAGTACTTACCGGACTAGCGCCAGACCCTACAATGAGCAGTTCTTC.

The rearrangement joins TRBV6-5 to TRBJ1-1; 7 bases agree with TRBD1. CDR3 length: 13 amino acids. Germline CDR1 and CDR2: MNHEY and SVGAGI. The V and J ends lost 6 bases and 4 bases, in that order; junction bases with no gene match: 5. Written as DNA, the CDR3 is TGTGCCAGCAGATCACAGGGGTTCACTGAAGCTTTCTTT. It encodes CASRSQGFTEAFF.

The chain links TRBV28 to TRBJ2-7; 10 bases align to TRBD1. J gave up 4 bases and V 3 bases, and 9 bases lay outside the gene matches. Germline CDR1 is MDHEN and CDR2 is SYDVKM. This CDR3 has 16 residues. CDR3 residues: CASSFARPGQGYEQYF. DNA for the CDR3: TGTGCCAGCAGTTTTGCCCGCCCGGGACAGGGGTACGAGCAGTACTTC.

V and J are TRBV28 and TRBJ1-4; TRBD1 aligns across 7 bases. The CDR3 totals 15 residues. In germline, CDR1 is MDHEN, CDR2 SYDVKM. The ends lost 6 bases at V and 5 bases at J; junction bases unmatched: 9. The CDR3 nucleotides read TGTGCCAGCAGCCCTCTGGCAGGGGGGAATGAAAAACTGTTTTTT. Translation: CASSPLAGGNEKLFF.

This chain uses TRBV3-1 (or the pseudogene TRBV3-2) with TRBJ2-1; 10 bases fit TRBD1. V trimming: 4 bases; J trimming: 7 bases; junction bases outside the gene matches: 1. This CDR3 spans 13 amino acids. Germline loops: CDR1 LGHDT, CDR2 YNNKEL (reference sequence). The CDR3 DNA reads TGTGCCAGCAGCCGACAGGGGGCGAATGAGCAGTTCTTC. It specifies CASSRQGANEQFF.

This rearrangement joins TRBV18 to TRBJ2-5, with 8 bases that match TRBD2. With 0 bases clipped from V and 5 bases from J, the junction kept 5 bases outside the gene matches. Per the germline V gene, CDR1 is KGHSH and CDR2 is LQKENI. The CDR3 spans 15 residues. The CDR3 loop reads CASSPPAAGEETQYF. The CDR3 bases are TGTGCCAGCTCACCACCGGCAGCGGGAGAGGAGACCCAGTACTTC.

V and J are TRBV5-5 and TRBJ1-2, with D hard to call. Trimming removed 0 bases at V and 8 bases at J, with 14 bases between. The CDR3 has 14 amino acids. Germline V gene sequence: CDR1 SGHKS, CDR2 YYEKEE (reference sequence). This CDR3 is CASSLGVAGVGYTF. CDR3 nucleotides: TGTGCCAGCAGCTTGGGAGTTGCCGGAGTAGGCTACACCTTC. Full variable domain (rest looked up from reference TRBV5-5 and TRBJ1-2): DAGVTQSPTHLIKTRGQQVTLRCSPISGHKSVSWYQQVLGQGPQFIFQYYEKEERGRGNFPDRFSARQFPNYSSELNVNALLLGDSALYLCASSLGVAGVGYTFGSGTRLTVV.

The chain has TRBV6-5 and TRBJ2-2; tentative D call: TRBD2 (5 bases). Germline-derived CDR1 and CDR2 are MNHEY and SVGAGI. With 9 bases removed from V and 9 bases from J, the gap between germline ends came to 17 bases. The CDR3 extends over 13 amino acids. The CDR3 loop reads CASSVRGNRELFF. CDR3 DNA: TGTGCCAGTTCCGTCCGGGGTAATAGGGAGCTGTTTTTT.

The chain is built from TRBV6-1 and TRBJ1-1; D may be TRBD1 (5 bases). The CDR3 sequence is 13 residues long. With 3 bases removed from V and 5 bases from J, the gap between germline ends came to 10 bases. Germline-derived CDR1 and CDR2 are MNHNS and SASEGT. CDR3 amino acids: CASSEWGVTEAFF. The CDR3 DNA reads TGTGCCAGCAGTGAGTGGGGGGTTACTGAAGCTTTCTTT.